Presented here are 18 T cell receptor beta chains from one specimen sequenced in a study of T cells in Graves' hyperthyroidism and ophthalmopathy. Regions amplified from RNA transcripts were the TCR beta CDR3 regions. The TCR CDR3 was amplified in a first-round RT-PCR using the HTBI primer set. A single record per CDR3 protein comes from TCRdb applying MiXCR to the multiplex PCR reads. The data contain over 450,000 distinct CDR3 sequences, 15% to 20% of them seen just once; the ten biggest clones take up under 20%. The sequenced material came from blood. These receptors were collected from a young woman with Graves' ophthalmopathy.

This clonotype has a count of ten or more. The chain joins TRBV4-1 to TRBJ1-1; TRBD1 matches 7 bases. After removal of 3 bases from V and 5 bases from J, the junction contained 6 bases not matched to a gene. This CDR3 is 14 amino acids long. CDR1 and CDR2 (germline): MGHRA, YSYEKL. CDR3 protein: CASSQEAGGTEAFF. The CDR3 region has the DNA TGCGCCAGCAGCCAGGAGGCAGGGGGGACTGAAGCTTTCTTT.

This clonotype was seen repeatedly, ten times or more. The V gene is TRBV28, the J gene TRBJ2-7; D is unresolved. The germline V gene encodes CDR1 MDHEN and CDR2 SYDVKM. The CDR3 is made up of 14 amino acids. V lost 3 bases, J lost 3 bases, and 12 bases lay in between. The CDR3 is CASSLPPQSYEQYF. The CDR3 DNA reads TGTGCCAGCAGTTTGCCACCTCAGAGCTACGAGCAGTACTTC.

The rearrangement uses TRBV11-2 and TRBJ2-7; D may be TRBD2 (5 bases). Germline values: CDR1 SGHAT, CDR2 FQNNGV. The V end lost 4 bases, the J end lost 2 bases, and 15 bases lay between the germline ends. This CDR3 spans 15 amino acids. CDR3 loop: CASSSIASRTYEQYF. In nucleotides, the CDR3 is TGTGCCAGCAGCTCAATAGCGAGTCGAACCTACGAGCAGTACTTC.

This chain joins TRBV19 and TRBJ2-2; TRBD2 is a possible D gene (5 bases). The CDR3 covers 14 residues. Germline CDR1 and CDR2: LNHDA and SQIVND (reference sequence). V gave up 3 bases and J gave up 1 base, with 6 bases separating them. CDR3 loop: CASSIEGNTGELFF. CDR3 DNA: TGTGCCAGTAGTATTGAGGGGAACACCGGGGAGCTGTTTTTT. Supplemented by reference TRBV19 and TRBJ2-2, the full variable domain reads DGGITQSPKYLFRKEGQNVTLSCEQNLNHDAMYWYRQDPGQGLRLIYYSQIVNDFQKGDIAEGYSVSREKKESFPLTVTSAQKNPTAFYLCASSIEGNTGELFFGEGSRLTVL.

This clonotype was recorded many times. The V call is TRBV27, the J call TRBJ1-5; D unresolved. The CDR3 loop spans 15 amino acids. Trimming removed 0 bases from V and 6 bases from J, with 12 bases in between. Per the germline V gene, CDR1 is MNHEY and CDR2 is SMNVEV (reference sequence). CDR3 sequence reads: CASSLSIGSGQPQHF. The CDR3, as DNA: TGTGCCAGCAGTTTATCGATAGGTTCGGGTCAGCCCCAGCATTTT.

The chain uses TRBV20-1 and TRBJ2-5, with unresolved D. Between the trimmed V and J ends, which lost 2 bases and 2 bases, there was a span of 0 bases. CDR1 DFQATT and CDR2 SNEGSKA come from the germline V gene (reference sequence). The CDR3 consists of 10 residues. CDR3 DNA: TGCAGTGCTAGACAAGAGACCCAGTACTTC. Encoded protein: CSARQETQYF.

In its sample, this clonotype was seen a few times. This chain connects TRBV11-2 to TRBJ2-1; 12 nucleotides line up with TRBD1. V gave up 1 base and J gave up 9 bases; unmatched junction bases: 10. CDR3 length equals 17 residues. Germline CDR1 and CDR2: SGHAT and FQNNGV. CDR3 protein: CASSLVSGQGALGEQFF. Written as DNA, the CDR3 is TGTGCCAGCAGCTTAGTTTCGGGACAGGGGGCGCTGGGTGAGCAGTTCTTC.

The chain carries TRBV20-1 and TRBJ2-1; the D is unclear. Trimming removed 4 bases at V and 7 bases at J, with 8 bases between. Germline V lookup: CDR1 DFQATT, CDR2 SNEGSKA (reference sequence). CDR3 length: 11 amino acids. This chain's CDR3 is CSATDQNEQFF. CDR3 DNA: TGCAGTGCTACCGACCAGAATGAGCAGTTCTTC.

This clonotype was counted between two and nine times. This sequence joins TRBV28 and TRBJ1-4; the D gene is possibly TRBD1 (6 bases). Per germline, CDR1 MDHEN and CDR2 SYDVKM. The CDR3 is 14 amino acids. The V and J ends lost 2 bases and 8 bases respectively, with 12 bases between them. The CDR3 DNA reads as TGTGCCAGCAGTTTACGGGGGGCTTGGGAAAAACTGTTTTTT. Translated: CASSLRGAWEKLFF.

This clonotype was observed at least ten times. The V call is TRBV6-1, the J call TRBJ2-6, with a possible D match to TRBD1 (5 bases). This CDR3 region has 16 residues. Trimming stripped 7 bases from V and 0 bases from J, with 13 bases between. CDR1 is MNHNS and CDR2 is SASEGT in the germline V gene. This chain's CDR3 is CASNWGSYSGANVLTF. CDR3 bases: TGTGCCAGCAATTGGGGCTCGTACTCTGGGGCCAACGTCCTGACTTTC.

Ten or more counts support this clonotype. The genes are TRBV20-1 and TRBJ1-2; a possible D gene is TRBD1 (5 bases). The V gene lost 3 bases and the J gene lost 4 bases, with 12 bases spanning the gap. Per germline, CDR1 DFQATT and CDR2 SNEGSKA (reference sequence). The CDR3 is 13 amino acids. Written as DNA, the CDR3 is TGCAGTGCTAGTATAGGGCAGGGCTATGGCTACACCTTC. Translated, it gives CSASIGQGYGYTF.

This clonotype was detected ten times or more. V and J are TRBV12-3 or TRBV12-4 and TRBJ2-3; 12 bases are a match to TRBD2. There are 19 residues in the CDR3. V was pared by 5 bases and J by 2 bases, with 14 bases of the junction left unmatched. CDR3 bases: TGTGCCAGCAGTCCTGGATCCAATCTAGCGGGAGGGCCCACAGATACGCAGTATTTT. Its translation: CASSPGSNLAGGPTDTQYF.

There are many counts of this clonotype. This chain uses TRBV14 with TRBJ1-4; D not resolved. CDR3 size: 17 residues. Trimming removed 1 base from V and 5 bases from J, with 17 bases in between. Germline CDR1 SGHDN, CDR2 FVKESK. As DNA, the CDR3 is TGTGCCAGCAGCCAAGTTGGATCAGGCGGCCGGAATGAAAAACTGTTTTTT. Translation gives CASSQVGSGGRNEKLFF.

This clonotype was recorded many times. The chain is built from TRBV28 and TRBJ1-1; weak D call: TRBD1 (6 bases). CDR3 length: 13 amino acids. Trimming stripped 4 bases from V and 8 bases from J, with 14 bases between. Germline V gene lookup returns CDR1 MDHEN and CDR2 SYDVKM. The CDR3 reads CASSSSGTTEAFF. The CDR3 DNA is TGTGCCAGCAGTTCCTCCGGGACAACCGAAGCTTTCTTT.

The table lists this clonotype with many counts. This chain uses TRBV28 with TRBJ2-2, with 7 nucleotides matching TRBD1. This CDR3 has 14 residues. The V gene's germline CDR1 is MDHEN and CDR2 SYDVKM. V trimming: 6 bases; J trimming: 2 bases; junction bases outside the gene matches: 3. The CDR3 DNA is TGTGCCAGCAGGACAGGGTCAAACACCGGGGAGCTGTTTTTT. Its protein product is CASRTGSNTGELFF.

The V and J genes are TRBV28 and TRBJ1-3, with D maybe TRBD1 (5 bases). CDR1 and CDR2 from the germline V gene are MDHEN and SYDVKM. The CDR3 consists of 15 residues. V was trimmed by 6 bases and J by 2 bases, leaving 14 bases between them. CDR3 residues: CASSPPGSAGNTIYF. CDR3 bases: TGTGCCAGCAGCCCTCCAGGGTCTGCTGGAAACACCATATATTTT.

The chain has TRBV11-2 and TRBJ1-4; D not resolved. The germline V gene encodes CDR1 SGHAT and CDR2 FQNNGV. The CDR3 is 16 amino acids. Trimming took off 4 bases at V and 3 bases at J, with 15 bases between the two ends. The CDR3 bases are TGTGCCAGCAGCTACCCCGGGCGGGGTGCTAATGAAAAACTGTTTTTT. Amino acid sequence: CASSYPGRGANEKLFF.

The sample holds a few counts of this clonotype. The chain employs TRBV7-3 and TRBJ2-1; TRBD2 is a possible D gene (6 bases). Per germline, CDR1 SGHTA and CDR2 FQGTGA. V was pared by 3 bases and J by 9 bases, with 12 bases between. This CDR3 comprises 13 residues. The CDR3 bases are TGTGCCAGCAGCTTCGTAGACGGGGGTGAGCAGTTCTTC. Amino acid sequence: CASSFVDGGEQFF.